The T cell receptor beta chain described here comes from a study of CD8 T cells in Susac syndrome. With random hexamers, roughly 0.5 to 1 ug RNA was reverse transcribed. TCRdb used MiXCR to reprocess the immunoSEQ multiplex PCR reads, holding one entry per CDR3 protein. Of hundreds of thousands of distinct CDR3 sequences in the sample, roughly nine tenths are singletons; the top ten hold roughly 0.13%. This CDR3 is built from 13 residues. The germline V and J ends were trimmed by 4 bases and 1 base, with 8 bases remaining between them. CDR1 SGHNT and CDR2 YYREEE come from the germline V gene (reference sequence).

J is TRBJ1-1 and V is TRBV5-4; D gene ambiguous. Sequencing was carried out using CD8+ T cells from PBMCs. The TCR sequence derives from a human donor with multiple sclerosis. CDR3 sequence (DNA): TGTGCCAGCAGCAAGAGTGAGAACACTGAAGCTTTCTTT. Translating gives CASSKSENTEAFF.